This T cell receptor (beta chain) was recorded in a study of blood T cell repertoires in COVID-19. Looking at the study overall: In each case, the material was cDNA or gDNA derived from T cells, B-cell-depleted T cells, or PBMCs.

The CDR3 consists of 18 residues. The trim removed 3 bases at V and 5 bases at J, leaving 15 bases unmatched. Generated by immunoSEQ multiplex PCR, the TCRdb table keeps only in-frame clones and is missing some. Among 100,000 to 150,000 clones listed, around 64% were seen once. The chain couples TRBV23-1 to TRBJ2-5; TRBD1 agrees at 10 bases. TRBV23-1 is marked as an open reading frame, function uncertain. This clonotype was sampled from a human donor with acute or convalescent COVID-19. The donor label of this sample is uncertain. The sample taken for sequencing was peripheral blood. CDR3 coding DNA: TGCGCCAGCAGTCACACTTGGGGACAGGGGTTCGCAGGGGAGACCCAGTACTTC. This codes for CASSHTWGQGFAGETQYF.